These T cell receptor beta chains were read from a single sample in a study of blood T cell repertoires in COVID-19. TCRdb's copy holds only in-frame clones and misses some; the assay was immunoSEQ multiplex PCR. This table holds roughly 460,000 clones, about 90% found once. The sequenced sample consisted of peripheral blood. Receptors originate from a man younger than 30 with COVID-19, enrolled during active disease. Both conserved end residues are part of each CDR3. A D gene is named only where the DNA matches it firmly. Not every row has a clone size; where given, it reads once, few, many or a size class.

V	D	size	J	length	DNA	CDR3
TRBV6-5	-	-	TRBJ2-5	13	TGTGCCAGCACCCGAGAAGCGATTGAGACCCAGTACTTC	CASTREAIETQYF
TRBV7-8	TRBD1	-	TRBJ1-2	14	TGTGCCAGCAGCTTAGCGGGGCAGGGGGTTGGCTACACCTTC	CASSLAGQGVGYTF
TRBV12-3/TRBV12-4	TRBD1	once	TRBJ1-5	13	TGTGCCAGCAGGGGACAGGCAAATCAGCCCCAGCATTTT	CASRGQANQPQHF
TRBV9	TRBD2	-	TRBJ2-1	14	TGTGCCAGCAGCGCCCGGGACTATTACAATGAGCAGTTCTTC	CASSARDYYNEQFF
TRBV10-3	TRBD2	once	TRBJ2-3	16	TGTGCCATCAGTGAGATGGCTAGCGGGGTTGAAGATACGCAGTATTTT	CAISEMASGVEDTQYF
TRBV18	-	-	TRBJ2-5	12	TGTGCCAGCTCACCCCGAGGAGAGACCCAGTACTTC	CASSPRGETQYF
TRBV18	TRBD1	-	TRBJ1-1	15	TGTGCCAGCTCACCCACGGGACAGGGGAACACTGAAGCTTTCTTT	CASSPTGQGNTEAFF
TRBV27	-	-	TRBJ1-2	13	TGTGCCAGCAGTTTGCAGGGGAACTATGGCTACACCTTC	CASSLQGNYGYTF
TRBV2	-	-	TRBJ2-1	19	TGTGCCAGCAGTCGAGCTGGGACAGGGAGTTCTAGCGGGAGATCTGAGCAGTTCTTC	CASSRAGTGSSSGRSEQFF
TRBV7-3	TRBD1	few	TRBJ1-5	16	TGTGCCAGCAGCTTAAATCCAGGGGGCGTCGTTCAGCCCCAGCATTTT	CASSLNPGGVVQPQHF
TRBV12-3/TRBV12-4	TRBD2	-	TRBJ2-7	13	TGTGCCAGCGGGGCGGGAGGGACCTACGAGCAGTACTTC	CASGAGGTYEQYF
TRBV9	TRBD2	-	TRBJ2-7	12	TGTGCCAGCAGCGCCACTAGCGGCGAGCAGTACTTC	CASSATSGEQYF
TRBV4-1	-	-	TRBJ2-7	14	TGCGCCAGCAGCCAATTACAACAGTCCTACGAGCAGTACTTC	CASSQLQQSYEQYF
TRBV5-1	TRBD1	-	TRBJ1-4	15	TGCGCCAGCAGCTCCGAGGGACAGGGGGTCGAAAAACTGTTTTTT	CASSSEGQGVEKLFF
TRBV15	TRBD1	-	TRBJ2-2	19	TGTGCCACCAGCAGAGAACCCGCCCAGGGGACAGGGGTCACCGGGGAGCTGTTTTTT	CATSREPAQGTGVTGELFF
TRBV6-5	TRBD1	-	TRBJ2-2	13	TGTGCCAGCAGCACAGGGGTAAACGGGGAGCTGTTTTTT	CASSTGVNGELFF
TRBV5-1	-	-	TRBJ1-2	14	TGCGCCAGCAGCTCCTCGGGGACTAACTATGGCTACACCTTC	CASSSSGTNYGYTF
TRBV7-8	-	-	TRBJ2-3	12	TGTGCCAGCAGCCAATACACAGATACGCAGTATTTT	CASSQYTDTQYF
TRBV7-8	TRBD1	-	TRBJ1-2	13	TGTGCCAGCAGCCCTCAGACAGGGTATGGCTACACCTTC	CASSPQTGYGYTF
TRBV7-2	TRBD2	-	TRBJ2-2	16	TGTGCCAGCAGCCAGCTCGCTAGCGGGTCGGGGGGGGAGCTGTTTTTT	CASSQLASGSGGELFF
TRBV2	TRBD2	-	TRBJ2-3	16	TGTGCCAGCAGTATCGGACTAGCGGGAGGCACAGATACGCAGTATTTT	CASSIGLAGGTDTQYF
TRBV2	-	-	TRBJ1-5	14	TGTGCCAGCAGTGGTGAGACAGCAAATCAGCCCCAGCATTTT	CASSGETANQPQHF
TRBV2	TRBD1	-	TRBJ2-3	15	TGTGCCAGCAGTGTCGGAGACAGGGTCGCGGATACGCAGTATTTT	CASSVGDRVADTQYF
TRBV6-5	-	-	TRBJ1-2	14	TGTGCCAGCAGTTACTCCTTACAGGGAAGGGGCTACACCTTC	CASSYSLQGRGYTF
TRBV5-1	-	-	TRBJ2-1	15	TGCGCCAGCAGCTTGAAGGCAGGGAACGACAATGAGCAGTTCTTC	CASSLKAGNDNEQFF
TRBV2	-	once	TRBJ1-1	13	TGTGCCAGCACACGACAGGAGAACACTGAAGCTTTCTTT	CASTRQENTEAFF
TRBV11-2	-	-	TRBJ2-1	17	TGTGCCAGCAGCTTAGAACGGGGGTCGAGCTCCTACAATGAGCAGTTCTTC	CASSLERGSSSYNEQFF
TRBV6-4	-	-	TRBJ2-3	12	TGTGCCAGCAGGGGACACACAGATACGCAGTATTTT	CASRGHTDTQYF
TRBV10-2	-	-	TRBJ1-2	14	TGCGCCAGCAGTACATCCGGACTAAGCTATGGCTACACCTTC	CASSTSGLSYGYTF
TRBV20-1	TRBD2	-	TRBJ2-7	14	TGCAGTGCTAGTCTAGCGGGGGGGCCGGCCGAGCAGTACTTC	CSASLAGGPAEQYF
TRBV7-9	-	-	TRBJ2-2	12	TGTGCCAGCAGCGCGGTGGCCGGGGAGCTGTTTTTT	CASSAVAGELFF
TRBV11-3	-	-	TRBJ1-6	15	TGTGCCAGCAGCGAAGACAGCTCCTATAATTCACCCCTCCACTTT	CASSEDSSYNSPLHF
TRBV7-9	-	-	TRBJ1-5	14	TGTGCCAGCAGCTTCGGGGGATTGGGTCAGCCCCAGCATTTT	CASSFGGLGQPQHF
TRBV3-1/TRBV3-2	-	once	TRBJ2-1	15	TGTGCCAGCAGCCAGCAGCAGGGACTTGCCAATGAGCAGTTCTTC	CASSQQQGLANEQFF
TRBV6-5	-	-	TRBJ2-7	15	TGTGCCAGCAGTTACACTAGACAGGATCACTACGAGCAGTACTTC	CASSYTRQDHYEQYF
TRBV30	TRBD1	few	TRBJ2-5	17	TGTGCCTGGAGCCCAACGAAAGGTCAGGGGGCCGGAGAGACCCAGTACTTC	CAWSPTKGQGAGETQYF
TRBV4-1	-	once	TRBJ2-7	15	TGCGCCAGCAGCCAAGATCCGGGAGCCGGCTACGGGCAGTACTTC	CASSQDPGAGYGQYF